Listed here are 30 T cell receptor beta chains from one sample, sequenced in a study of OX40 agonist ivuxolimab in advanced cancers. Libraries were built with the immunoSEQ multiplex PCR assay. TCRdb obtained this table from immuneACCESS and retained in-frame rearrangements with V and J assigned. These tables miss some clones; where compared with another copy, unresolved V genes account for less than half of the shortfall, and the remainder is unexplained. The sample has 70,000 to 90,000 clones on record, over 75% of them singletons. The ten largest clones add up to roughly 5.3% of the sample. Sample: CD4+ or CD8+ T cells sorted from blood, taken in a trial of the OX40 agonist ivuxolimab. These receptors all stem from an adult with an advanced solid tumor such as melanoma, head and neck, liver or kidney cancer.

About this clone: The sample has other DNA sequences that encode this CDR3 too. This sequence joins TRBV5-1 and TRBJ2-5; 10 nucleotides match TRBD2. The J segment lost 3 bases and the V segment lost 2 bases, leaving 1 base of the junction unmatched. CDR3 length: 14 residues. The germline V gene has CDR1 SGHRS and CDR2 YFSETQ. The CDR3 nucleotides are TGCGCCAGCAGCTTTGGACTAGCGGAAGAGACCCAGTACTTC. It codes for CASSFGLAEETQYF.

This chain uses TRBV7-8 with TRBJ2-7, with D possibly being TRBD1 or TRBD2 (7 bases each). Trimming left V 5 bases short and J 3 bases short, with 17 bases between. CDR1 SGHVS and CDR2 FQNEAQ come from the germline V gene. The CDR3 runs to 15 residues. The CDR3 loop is CASSPTGTIIYEQYF. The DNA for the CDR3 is TGTGCCAGCAGCCCGACAGGGACTATCATCTACGAGCAGTACTTC. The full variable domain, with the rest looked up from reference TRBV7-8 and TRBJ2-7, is GAGVSQSPRYKVAKRGQDVALRCDPISGHVSLFWYQQALGQGPEFLTYFQNEAQLDKSGLPSDRFFAERPEGSVSTLKIQRTQQEDSAVYLCASSPTGTIIYEQYFGPGTRLTVT.

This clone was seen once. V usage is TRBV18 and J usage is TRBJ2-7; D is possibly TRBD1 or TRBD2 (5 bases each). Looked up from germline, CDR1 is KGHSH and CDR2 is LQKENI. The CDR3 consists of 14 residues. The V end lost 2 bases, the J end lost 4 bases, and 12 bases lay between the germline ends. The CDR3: CASSPNRGLYEQYF. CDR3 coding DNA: TGTGCCAGCTCACCAAATCGGGGCTTATACGAGCAGTACTTC.

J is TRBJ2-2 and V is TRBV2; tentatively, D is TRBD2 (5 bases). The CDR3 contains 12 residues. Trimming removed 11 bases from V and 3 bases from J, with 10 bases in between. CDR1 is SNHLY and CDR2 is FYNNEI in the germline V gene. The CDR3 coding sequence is TGTGCCGACCAGGAGGACACCGGGGAGCTGTTTTTT. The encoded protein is CADQEDTGELFF.

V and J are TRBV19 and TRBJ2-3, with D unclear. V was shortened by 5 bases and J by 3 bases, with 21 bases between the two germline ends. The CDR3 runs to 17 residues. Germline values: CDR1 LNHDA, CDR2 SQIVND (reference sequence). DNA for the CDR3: TGTGCCAGTAGTCGTGAGACCCGGGTTTATGCTACAGATACGCAGTATTTT. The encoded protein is CASSRETRVYATDTQYF.

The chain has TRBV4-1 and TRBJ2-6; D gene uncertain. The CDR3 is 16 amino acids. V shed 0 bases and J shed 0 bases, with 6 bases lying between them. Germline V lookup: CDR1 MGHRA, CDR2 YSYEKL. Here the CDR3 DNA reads TGCGCCAGCAGCCAAGAGCGTAGCTCTGGGGCCAACGTCCTGACTTTC. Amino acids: CASSQERSSGANVLTF.

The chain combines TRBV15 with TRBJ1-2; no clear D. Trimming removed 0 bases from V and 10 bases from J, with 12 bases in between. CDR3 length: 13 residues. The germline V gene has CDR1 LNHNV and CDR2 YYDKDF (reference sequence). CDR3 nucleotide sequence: TGTGCCACCAGCAGAGATTATGAGGGTATCTACACCTTC. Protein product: CATSRDYEGIYTF.

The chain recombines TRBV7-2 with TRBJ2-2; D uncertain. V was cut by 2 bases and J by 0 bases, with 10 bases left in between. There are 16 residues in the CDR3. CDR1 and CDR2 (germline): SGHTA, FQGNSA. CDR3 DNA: TGTGCCAGCAGCTTATTCTCAATCGCGAACACCGGGGAGCTGTTTTTT. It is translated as CASSLFSIANTGELFF. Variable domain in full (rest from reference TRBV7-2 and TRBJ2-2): GAGVSQSPSNKVTEKGKDVELRCDPISGHTALYWYRQSLGQGLEFLIYFQGNSAPDKSGLPSDRFSAERTGGSVSTLTIQRTQQEDSAVYLCASSLFSIANTGELFFGEGSRLTVL.

CDR3 DNA sequence: TGTGCCAGCTCACCGCTCTCGGCCAAAAACATTCAGTACTTC. Translating gives CASSPLSAKNIQYF. V usage is TRBV18 and J usage is TRBJ2-4; D unresolved. Germline-derived CDR1 and CDR2 are KGHSH and LQKENI. V lost 3 bases and J lost 1, with 7 bases in between. The CDR3 has 14 residues.

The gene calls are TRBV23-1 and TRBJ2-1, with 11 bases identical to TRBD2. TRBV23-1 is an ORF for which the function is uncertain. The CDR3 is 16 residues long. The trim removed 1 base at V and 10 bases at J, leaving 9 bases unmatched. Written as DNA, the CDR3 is TGCGCCAGCAGTCAATTACTTAGCGGGGGGGCTTGGGAGCAGTTCTTC. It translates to CASSQLLSGGAWEQFF.

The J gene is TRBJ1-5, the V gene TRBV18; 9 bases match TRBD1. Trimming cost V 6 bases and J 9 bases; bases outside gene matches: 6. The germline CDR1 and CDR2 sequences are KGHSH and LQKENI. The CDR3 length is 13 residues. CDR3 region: CASSRDREGPQHF. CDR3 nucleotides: TGTGCCAGCTCTCGGGACAGGGAGGGGCCCCAGCATTTT.

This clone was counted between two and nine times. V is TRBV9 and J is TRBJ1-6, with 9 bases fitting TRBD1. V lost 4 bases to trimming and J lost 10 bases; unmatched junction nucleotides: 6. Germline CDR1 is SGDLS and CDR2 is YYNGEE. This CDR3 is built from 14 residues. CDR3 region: CASSSRQGGSPLHF. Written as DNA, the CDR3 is TGTGCCAGCAGCTCCCGACAGGGGGGCTCACCCCTCCACTTT.

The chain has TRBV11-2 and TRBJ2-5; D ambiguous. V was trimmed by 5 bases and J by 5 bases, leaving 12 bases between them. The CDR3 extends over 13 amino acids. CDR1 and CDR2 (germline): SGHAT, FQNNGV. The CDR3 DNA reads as TGTGCCAGCAGCCCCCTGGCCTGGGAGACCCAGTACTTC. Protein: CASSPLAWETQYF.

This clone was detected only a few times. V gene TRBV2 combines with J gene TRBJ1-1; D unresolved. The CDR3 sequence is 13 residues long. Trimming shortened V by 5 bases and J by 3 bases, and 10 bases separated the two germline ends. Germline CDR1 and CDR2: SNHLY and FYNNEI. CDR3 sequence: CASSPHPDTEAFF. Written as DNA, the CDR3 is TGTGCCAGCAGTCCTCACCCTGACACTGAAGCTTTCTTT.

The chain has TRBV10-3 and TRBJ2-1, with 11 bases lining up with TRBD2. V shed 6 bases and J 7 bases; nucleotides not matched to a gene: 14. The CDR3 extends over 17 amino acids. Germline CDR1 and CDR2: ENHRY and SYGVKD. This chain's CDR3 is CAIRGGLAGGVLNEQFF. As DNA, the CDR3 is TGTGCCATCAGAGGGGGGTTAGCGGGAGGGGTGTTGAATGAGCAGTTCTTC.

CDR3 loop: CASGEGGPQETQYF. CDR3 nucleotide sequence: TGTGCCAGCGGGGAGGGAGGGCCCCAAGAGACCCAGTACTTC. The rearrangement uses TRBV2 and TRBJ2-5, with 7 bases identical to TRBD2. The length of the CDR3 is 14 residues. V lost 8 bases to trimming and J lost 1 base; unmatched junction nucleotides: 7. Per the germline V gene, CDR1 is SNHLY and CDR2 is FYNNEI.

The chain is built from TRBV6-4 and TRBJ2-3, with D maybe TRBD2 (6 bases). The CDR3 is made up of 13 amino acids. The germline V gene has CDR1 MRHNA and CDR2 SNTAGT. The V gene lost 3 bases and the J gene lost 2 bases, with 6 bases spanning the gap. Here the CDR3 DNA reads TGTGCCAGCAGTGAGCGGGACACAGATACGCAGTATTTT. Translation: CASSERDTDTQYF.

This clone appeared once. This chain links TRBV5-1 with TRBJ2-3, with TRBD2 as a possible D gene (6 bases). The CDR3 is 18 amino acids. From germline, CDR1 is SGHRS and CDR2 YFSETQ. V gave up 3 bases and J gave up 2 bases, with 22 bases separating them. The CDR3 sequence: CASSSPGSAWDSTDTQYF. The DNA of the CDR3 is TGCGCCAGCAGCTCCCCAGGGTCCGCCTGGGACTCCACAGATACGCAGTATTTT.

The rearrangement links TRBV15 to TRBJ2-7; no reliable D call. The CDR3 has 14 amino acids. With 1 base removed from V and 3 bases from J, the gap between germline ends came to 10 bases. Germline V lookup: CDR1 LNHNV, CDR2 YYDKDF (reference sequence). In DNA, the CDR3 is TGTGCCACCAGCAGAGGAACAGCCGGCTACGAGCAGTACTTC. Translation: CATSRGTAGYEQYF.

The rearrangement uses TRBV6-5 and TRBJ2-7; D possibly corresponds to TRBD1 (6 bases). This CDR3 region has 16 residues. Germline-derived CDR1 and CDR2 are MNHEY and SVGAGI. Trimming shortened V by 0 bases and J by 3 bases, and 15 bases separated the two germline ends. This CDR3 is CASSYSGQGSGYEQYF. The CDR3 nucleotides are TGTGCCAGCAGTTACTCAGGGCAGGGGTCGGGCTACGAGCAGTACTTC.

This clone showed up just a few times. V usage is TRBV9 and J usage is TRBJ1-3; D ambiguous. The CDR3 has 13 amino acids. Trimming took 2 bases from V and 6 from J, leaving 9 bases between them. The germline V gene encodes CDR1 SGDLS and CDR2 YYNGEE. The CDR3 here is CASSVTYQNTIYF. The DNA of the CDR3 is TGTGCCAGCAGCGTCACCTACCAAAACACCATATATTTT.

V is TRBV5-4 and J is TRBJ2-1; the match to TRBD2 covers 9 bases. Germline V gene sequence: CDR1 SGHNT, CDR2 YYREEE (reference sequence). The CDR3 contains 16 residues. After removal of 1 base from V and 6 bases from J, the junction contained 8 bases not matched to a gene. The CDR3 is CASSLFLAGDANEQFF. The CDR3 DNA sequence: TGTGCCAGCAGCTTGTTTTTAGCGGGAGATGCCAATGAGCAGTTCTTC.

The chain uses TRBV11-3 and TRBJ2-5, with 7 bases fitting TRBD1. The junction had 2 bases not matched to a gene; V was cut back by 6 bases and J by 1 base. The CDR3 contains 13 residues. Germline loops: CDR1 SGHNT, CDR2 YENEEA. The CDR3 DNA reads TGTGCCAGCAGAGGGGACAGCCAAGAGACCCAGTACTTC. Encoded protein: CASRGDSQETQYF.

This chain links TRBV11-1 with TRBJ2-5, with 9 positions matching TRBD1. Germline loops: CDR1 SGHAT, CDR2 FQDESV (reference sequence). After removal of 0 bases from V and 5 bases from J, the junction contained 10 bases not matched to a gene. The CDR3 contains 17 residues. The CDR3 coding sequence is TGTGCCAGCAGCTTAGCAAGGGGACAGGGTGATTTGGAGACCCAGTACTTC. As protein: CASSLARGQGDLETQYF.

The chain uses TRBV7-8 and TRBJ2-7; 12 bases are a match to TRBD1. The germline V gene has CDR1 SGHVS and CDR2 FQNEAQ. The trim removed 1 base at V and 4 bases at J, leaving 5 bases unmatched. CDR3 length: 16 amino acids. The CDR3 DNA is TGTGCCAGCAGCTTAGGCGGGACAGGGGGCCTGTACGAGCAGTACTTC. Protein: CASSLGGTGGLYEQYF.

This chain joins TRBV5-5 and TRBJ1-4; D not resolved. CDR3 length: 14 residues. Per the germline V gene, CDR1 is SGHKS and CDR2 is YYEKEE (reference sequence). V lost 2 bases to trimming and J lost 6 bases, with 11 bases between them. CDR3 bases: TGTGCCAGCAGCTTTAACCGGCAGCATGAAAAACTGTTTTTT. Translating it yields CASSFNRQHEKLFF. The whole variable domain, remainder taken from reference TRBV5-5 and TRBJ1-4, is DAGVTQSPTHLIKTRGQQVTLRCSPISGHKSVSWYQQVLGQGPQFIFQYYEKEERGRGNFPDRFSARQFPNYSSELNVNALLLGDSALYLCASSFNRQHEKLFFGSGTQLSVL.

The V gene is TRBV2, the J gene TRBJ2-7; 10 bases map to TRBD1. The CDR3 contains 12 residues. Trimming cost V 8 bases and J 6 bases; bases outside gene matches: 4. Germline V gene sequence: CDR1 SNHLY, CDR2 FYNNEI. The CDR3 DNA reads TGTGCCAGCGGGGACAGGGGCGGCGAGCAGTACTTC. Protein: CASGDRGGEQYF. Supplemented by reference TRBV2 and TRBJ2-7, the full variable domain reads EPEVTQTPSHQVTQMGQEVILRCVPISNHLYFYWYRQILGQKVEFLVSFYNNEISEKSEIFDDQFSVERPDGSNFTLKIRSTKLEDSAMYFCASGDRGGEQYFGPGTRLTVT.

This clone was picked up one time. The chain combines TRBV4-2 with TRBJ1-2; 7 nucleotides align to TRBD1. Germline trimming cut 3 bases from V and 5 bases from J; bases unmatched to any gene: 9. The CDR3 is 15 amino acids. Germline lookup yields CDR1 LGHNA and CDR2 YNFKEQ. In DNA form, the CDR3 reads TGTGCCAGCAGCCAGGAGACAGGACAGGTTTATGGCTACACCTTC. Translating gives CASSQETGQVYGYTF.

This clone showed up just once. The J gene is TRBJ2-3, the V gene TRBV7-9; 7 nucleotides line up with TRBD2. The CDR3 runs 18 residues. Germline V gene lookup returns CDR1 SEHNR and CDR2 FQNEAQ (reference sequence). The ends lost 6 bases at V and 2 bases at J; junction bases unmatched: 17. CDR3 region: CASRSGPGGSFITDTQYF. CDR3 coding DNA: TGTGCCAGCAGGTCGGGTCCGGGAGGCTCCTTTATCACAGATACGCAGTATTTT.

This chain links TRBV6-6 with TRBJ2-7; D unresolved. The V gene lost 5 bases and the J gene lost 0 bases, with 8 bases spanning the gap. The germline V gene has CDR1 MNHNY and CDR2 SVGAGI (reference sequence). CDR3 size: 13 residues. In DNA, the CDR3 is TGTGCCAGCAGTCAAGAGAGCTCCTACGAGCAGTACTTC. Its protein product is CASSQESSYEQYF.